Listed below are T cell receptor beta chains from one sample, sequenced in a study of T cells expressing NK-cell markers. TCRdb reprocessed the 5' RACE reads and keeps a single row for each CDR3 protein, giving no DNA. The data include approximately 150,000 distinct CDR3 sequences; the top ten clones carry 18%. Specimen: blood T cells: a sorted CD56 or NKG2C T cell subset, CD4+ or CD8+ T cells, or bulk PBMC T cells (not recorded which). These receptor sequences come from a woman between 18 and 70 years old in good health. CDR3s include the opening cysteine and the closing phenylalanine or tryptophan. Fields, in order: V gene, J gene, CDR3 protein.

v_call: TRBV3-1
j_call: TRBJ2-2
cdr3_aa: CASSQGRSGLNTGELFF

v_call: TRBV20-1
j_call: TRBJ2-5
cdr3_aa: CSARATGVLFETQYF

v_call: TRBV5-1
j_call: TRBJ2-3
cdr3_aa: CASSLESLAGGYTDTQYF

v_call: TRBV5-1
j_call: TRBJ1-1
cdr3_aa: CASSLEAGGSSEAFF

v_call: TRBV4-2
j_call: TRBJ2-2
cdr3_aa: CASSLARGGDTGELFF

v_call: TRBV12-3/TRBV12-4
j_call: TRBJ1-4
cdr3_aa: CASSLEGFREKLFF

v_call: TRBV7-3
j_call: TRBJ2-3
cdr3_aa: CASSLFGYRTDTQYF

v_call: TRBV7-3
j_call: TRBJ1-1
cdr3_aa: CASSLRQGGTEAFF

v_call: TRBV19
j_call: TRBJ1-1
cdr3_aa: CASSKQDYTEAFF

v_call: TRBV29-1
j_call: TRBJ2-7
cdr3_aa: CSVERQGGYEQYF

v_call: TRBV12-3/TRBV12-4
j_call: TRBJ2-2
cdr3_aa: CASNFRGPNTGELFF

v_call: TRBV12-3/TRBV12-4
j_call: TRBJ1-1
cdr3_aa: CASSSIHRGGAEAFF

v_call: TRBV7-2
j_call: TRBJ1-2
cdr3_aa: CASSLRGQRNYGYTF

v_call: TRBV7-9
j_call: TRBJ1-1
cdr3_aa: CASSLDPGGTEAFF

v_call: TRBV24-1
j_call: TRBJ2-3
cdr3_aa: CATSARADTQYF

v_call: TRBV4-2
j_call: TRBJ1-2
cdr3_aa: CASSQQGGSYGYTF

v_call: TRBV9
j_call: TRBJ1-1
cdr3_aa: CASGKGVEAFF

v_call: TRBV27
j_call: TRBJ1-5
cdr3_aa: CASSYSHSNQPQHF

v_call: TRBV4-1
j_call: TRBJ2-7
cdr3_aa: CASSPLRGLTSYEQYF

v_call: TRBV6-1
j_call: TRBJ1-3
cdr3_aa: CASRDNSGNTIYF

v_call: TRBV29-1
j_call: TRBJ2-5
cdr3_aa: CSVGGLAGGETQYF

v_call: TRBV29-1
j_call: TRBJ2-3
cdr3_aa: CSAKTGRGGTDTQYF

v_call: TRBV12-3/TRBV12-4
j_call: TRBJ1-5
cdr3_aa: CASSLESAGGKWPQHF

v_call: TRBV30
j_call: TRBJ1-4
cdr3_aa: CAWGAQGAPNEKLFF

v_call: TRBV3-1
j_call: TRBJ2-7
cdr3_aa: CASSRSGTAYEQYF

v_call: TRBV7-2
j_call: TRBJ2-5
cdr3_aa: CASSLQSGTRKETQYF

v_call: TRBV20-1
j_call: TRBJ2-2
cdr3_aa: CSARDKRGGTGELFF

v_call: TRBV5-6
j_call: TRBJ1-5
cdr3_aa: CASSLGVGQPQHF

v_call: TRBV27
j_call: TRBJ1-2
cdr3_aa: CASSFEGRAAYGYTF

v_call: TRBV4-1
j_call: TRBJ1-2
cdr3_aa: CASRDRGRSEGYTF

v_call: TRBV12-3/TRBV12-4
j_call: TRBJ1-2
cdr3_aa: CASSSTGGYGYTF

v_call: TRBV20-1
j_call: TRBJ2-7
cdr3_aa: CSAPRTGDLSYEQYF

v_call: TRBV12-3/TRBV12-4
j_call: TRBJ1-1
cdr3_aa: CASSGTAWGTEAFF

v_call: TRBV5-1
j_call: TRBJ2-3
cdr3_aa: CASSLSGTSGTDTQYF

v_call: TRBV12-3/TRBV12-4
j_call: TRBJ1-3
cdr3_aa: CASSSGNTIYF

v_call: TRBV7-3
j_call: TRBJ1-1
cdr3_aa: CASSPDIVFTEAFF

v_call: TRBV3-1
j_call: TRBJ1-1
cdr3_aa: CASSQAGGANTEAFF

v_call: TRBV20-1
j_call: TRBJ1-1
cdr3_aa: CSARIGWNEAFF

v_call: TRBV12-3/TRBV12-4
j_call: TRBJ2-2
cdr3_aa: CASRGGYTGELFF

v_call: TRBV20-1
j_call: TRBJ2-7
cdr3_aa: CSAQTGGGYEQYF

v_call: TRBV20-1
j_call: TRBJ2-3
cdr3_aa: CSATGGIDTQYF

v_call: TRBV2
j_call: TRBJ2-5
cdr3_aa: CASSGTGGEGETQYF

v_call: TRBV7-9
j_call: TRBJ2-1
cdr3_aa: CASSFGQGNYNEQFF

v_call: TRBV7-8
j_call: TRBJ2-3
cdr3_aa: CASSLAGPMPTDTQYF

v_call: TRBV7-9
j_call: TRBJ2-1
cdr3_aa: CASSLLGRDEQFF

v_call: TRBV11-1
j_call: TRBJ2-1
cdr3_aa: CASSISGRPYNEQFF

v_call: TRBV5-1
j_call: TRBJ2-1
cdr3_aa: CASSLKAPDNEQFF

v_call: TRBV28
j_call: TRBJ2-7
cdr3_aa: CASIPSGAYEQYF

v_call: TRBV5-1
j_call: TRBJ1-3
cdr3_aa: CASSFAGNTIYF

v_call: TRBV5-6
j_call: TRBJ2-7
cdr3_aa: CASSFRGSGEQYF

v_call: TRBV7-3
j_call: TRBJ2-3
cdr3_aa: CASSLNDPSTDTQYF

v_call: TRBV4-1
j_call: TRBJ2-7
cdr3_aa: CASSQDLGPWGGEQYF

v_call: TRBV2
j_call: TRBJ1-1
cdr3_aa: CASSEGTARTEAFF

v_call: TRBV24-1
j_call: TRBJ2-5
cdr3_aa: CATSDLQTQYF